The clone carrying this TCR beta chain was detected only a few times. Its antigen is undetermined. In germline, CDR1 is MDHEN, CDR2 SYDVKM. V was clipped by 5 bases and J by 4 bases, with 20 bases between them. This CDR3 is built from 16 residues. The source of the sample is a study of early T cells in non-severe SARS-CoV-2 infection. Looking at the study overall: The input, bulk RNA from unsorted whole blood, was sequenced, and chains were unpaired. Study results and caveats: Private and CD4 specificities were missed by VDJdb matching, skewed to anti-spike CD8.

Individual cDNA molecules were tagged with unique molecular identifiers, the study reported. Via MiXCR, TCRdb re-called the 5' RACE reads, giving one row per CDR3 protein. The profile shows about 89,000 distinct CDR3 sequences, around 17% of them singletons. The chain joins TRBV28 to TRBJ1-2, with a possible D match to TRBD1 (6 bases). Sequenced material: whole blood, taken at baseline. The source of this sequence is an adult who was a healthcare worker with PCR-confirmed SARS-CoV-2 infection or an uninfected control (not recorded which). In nucleotides, the CDR3 is TGTGCCAGCAGTCCGCCACCAGCCAGGGGCGGCTATGGCTACACCTTC. Its protein is CASSPPPARGGYGYTF.